A selection of T cell receptor beta chains follows, all from one sample in a study of human T cells and chemical hapten exposure. TCRdb re-derived calls from the RACE reads in MiXCR, one entry per CDR3 protein. The sample has about 97,000 distinct CDR3 sequences; around a quarter are singletons. Sequences were derived from whole blood, sampled in connection with sensitization to the hapten diphenylcyclopropenone (DPC). These receptor sequences come from a man aged 40-49 years with alopecia areata. Some clones in this sample may be carry-over from other donors' samples. The CDR3 runs from the conserved cysteine through the conserved F or W. D genes are given only for firm matches. The listing skips clone size in some rows; elsewhere it reads once, few, many or a size class.

clone size | CDR3 length | D gene | J gene | V gene | CDR3 DNA | CDR3 protein
NA | 14 | TRBD2 | TRBJ2-1 | TRBV5-6 | TGTGCCAGCAGCGACGGGAGGGCCCCCAATGAGCAGTTCTTC | CASSDGRAPNEQFF
few | 13 | NA | TRBJ2-5 | TRBV7-2 | TGTGCCAGCTCCCGCGGGCTTCAAGAGACCCAGTACTTC | CASSRGLQETQYF
NA | 11 | NA | TRBJ1-3 | TRBV12-3/TRBV12-4 | TGTGCCAGCAGTTTGGTAGACACCATATATTTT | CASSLVDTIYF
once | 16 | TRBD2 | TRBJ2-1 | TRBV7-2 | TGTGCCAGCAGCTTTAGCGGGATCAGCTCCTACAATGAGCAGTTCTTC | CASSFSGISSYNEQFF
few | 14 | NA | TRBJ2-3 | TRBV12-3/TRBV12-4 | TGTGCCAGTGGGCCTACAGGGCTCACAGATACGCAGTATTTT | CASGPTGLTDTQYF
few | 15 | NA | TRBJ2-3 | TRBV15 | TGTGCCACCAGCAGAAACCGACAGAACACAGATACGCAGTATTTT | CATSRNRQNTDTQYF
NA | 11 | NA | TRBJ1-5 | TRBV20-1 | TGCAGTGCCATATTTGATAGGGCCCAGCATTTT | CSAIFDRAQHF
few | 15 | TRBD1 | TRBJ2-5 | TRBV2 | TGTGCCAGCAGTGCTGACAGGGGACTTATAGAGACCCAGTACTTC | CASSADRGLIETQYF
NA | 12 | NA | TRBJ2-7 | TRBV28 | TGTGCCAGCACTTATCGGGGGCACGAGCAGTACTTC | CASTYRGHEQYF
NA | 13 | NA | TRBJ2-1 | TRBV2 | TGTGCCCGCCAGGCGGCAGGGACGAATGAGCAGTTCTTC | CARQAAGTNEQFF
few | 17 | NA | TRBJ2-1 | TRBV6-6 | TGTGCCAGCAAAAACCGGGGGCTCTCCTTAGCTGCCAATGAGCAGTTCTTC | CASKNRGLSLAANEQFF
NA | 15 | TRBD1 | TRBJ2-1 | TRBV23-1 | TGCGCCAGCAGCCATACAGGGGGCGGAGACAATGAGCAGTTCTTC | CASSHTGGGDNEQFF
NA | 16 | NA | TRBJ1-4 | TRBV6-2/TRBV6-3 | TGTGCCAGCAGTTACTCGATACGGGAGGCTAATGAAAAACTGTTTTTT | CASSYSIREANEKLFF
few | 14 | NA | TRBJ1-2 | TRBV12-3/TRBV12-4 | TGTGCCAGCAGTTTGACGGGGGGCAGTCATGGCTACACCTTC | CASSLTGGSHGYTF
many | 12 | NA | TRBJ1-5 | TRBV28 | TGTGCCAGCAGCCGCCCCTTTCCGCCCCAGCATTTT | CASSRPFPPQHF
NA | 13 | NA | TRBJ2-5 | TRBV7-9 | TGTGCCAGCAGCTTAAGCAGGGGCGAGACCCAGTACTTC | CASSLSRGETQYF
many | 12 | NA | TRBJ2-3 | TRBV7-2 | TGTGCCAGCAGCTTTAGCACAGATACGCAGTATTTT | CASSFSTDTQYF
NA | 16 | TRBD2 | TRBJ2-1 | TRBV11-1 | TGTGCCAGCAGCCCTTACGGGCTAGCGGGCCTAAGAGAGCAGTTCTTC | CASSPYGLAGLREQFF
NA | 16 | TRBD2 | TRBJ2-1 | TRBV6-5 | TGTGCCAGCAACTCACAACCGGGACTAGCGGGAAGCGAGCAGTTCTTC | CASNSQPGLAGSEQFF
NA | 17 | TRBD2 | TRBJ2-3 | TRBV5-4 | TGTGCCAGCAGCGAAAGGACTAGCGGGGGCCTCACAGATACGCAGTATTTT | CASSERTSGGLTDTQYF
NA | 15 | NA | TRBJ1-5 | TRBV6-1 | TGTGCCAGCAGTGAACAGGGCCGTAGCAATCAGCCCCAGCATTTT | CASSEQGRSNQPQHF
NA | 13 | NA | TRBJ2-7 | TRBV7-3 | TGTGCCAGCAGCTTAATCGGAGGGAGCGAGCAGTACTTC | CASSLIGGSEQYF
NA | 14 | TRBD1 | TRBJ1-1 | TRBV15 | TGTGCCACCAGCGCCAGACAGGGTTTTGTGCAAGCTTTCTTT | CATSARQGFVQAFF
NA | 15 | NA | TRBJ2-1 | TRBV20-1 | TGCAGTGCCCAGGGGACCGGGGTGGGATACAATGAGCAGTTCTTC | CSAQGTGVGYNEQFF
few | 17 | TRBD1 | TRBJ2-2 | TRBV12-3/TRBV12-4 | TGTGCCAGCGGCCAGGACAGGGACATAAGGGGGACCGGGGAGCTGTTTTTT | CASGQDRDIRGTGELFF
NA | 14 | TRBD1 | TRBJ1-4 | TRBV6-2/TRBV6-3 | TGTGCCAGTGGGACAGCAAATGGGGATGAAAAACTGTTTTTT | CASGTANGDEKLFF
few | 14 | NA | TRBJ1-4 | TRBV7-9 | TGTGCCAGCAGCTTAAGGACAGTAAATGAAAAACTGTTTTTT | CASSLRTVNEKLFF
NA | 11 | NA | TRBJ2-3 | TRBV10-3 | TGTGCCACCTCGGAGACCGATACGCAGTATTTT | CATSETDTQYF
few | 13 | NA | TRBJ2-3 | TRBV10-2 | TGCGCCAACCGCAGGGAGGGCACAGATACGCAGTATTTT | CANRREGTDTQYF
few | 17 | NA | TRBJ2-1 | TRBV4-3 | TGCGCCAGCAGCCAAGATCGCACTAGTCCCCTCTACAATGAGCAGTTCTTC | CASSQDRTSPLYNEQFF
NA | 13 | NA | TRBJ1-1 | TRBV9 | TGTGCCAGCAGCCCTAGTATTGGGCCTGAAGCTTTCTTT | CASSPSIGPEAFF
NA | 15 | TRBD2 | TRBJ2-1 | TRBV10-3 | TGTGCCATCAGTGAAGTGGCTAGCGGGAGCCATGAGCAGTTCTTC | CAISEVASGSHEQFF
NA | 15 | TRBD1 | TRBJ2-3 | TRBV9 | TGTGCCAGCAGCGTATTGGACAGGGTCACAGATACGCAGTATTTT | CASSVLDRVTDTQYF
few | 13 | NA | TRBJ2-1 | TRBV19 | TGTGCCAGTAGTTTCGGACCCGACAATGAGCAGTTCTTC | CASSFGPDNEQFF
NA | 13 | NA | TRBJ2-5 | TRBV20-1 | TGCAGTGCTAGAGATAGTGGGACGGAGACCCAGTACTTC | CSARDSGTETQYF
NA | 15 | TRBD2 | TRBJ2-1 | TRBV12-3/TRBV12-4 | TGTGCCAGCAGTGCCCAATTAGCGGGAGCCAATGAGCAGTTCTTC | CASSAQLAGANEQFF
NA | 18 | TRBD2 | TRBJ2-3 | TRBV4-2 | TGTGCCAGCAGCCAAATGGGACTAGCGGGAGGATACACAGATACGCAGTATTTT | CASSQMGLAGGYTDTQYF
NA | 14 | NA | TRBJ2-1 | TRBV6-5 | TGTGCCAGCAGCCGCCCAGGGTCCTACAATGAGGAGTTCTTC | CASSRPGSYNEEFF
NA | 14 | TRBD2 | TRBJ2-1 | TRBV5-1 | TGCGCCAGCGGTAACGGGGGGGGATACAATGAGCAGTTCTTC | CASGNGGGYNEQFF
few | 16 | TRBD2 | TRBJ2-1 | TRBV7-9 | TGTGCCAGCAGCGGAGTAGCGGGAGCCTTCTACAATGAGCAGTTCTTC | CASSGVAGAFYNEQFF
many | 15 | NA | TRBJ2-3 | TRBV3-1 | TGTGCCAGCAGCCAAGGGGAGCGGATGGCAGATACGCAGTATTTT | CASSQGERMADTQYF
NA | 16 | TRBD2 | TRBJ2-4 | TRBV15 | TGTGCCACCAGCAGAGATTTAGTAGCGGGAGGTAACATTCAGTACTTC | CATSRDLVAGGNIQYF
few | 14 | NA | TRBJ2-2 | TRBV2 | TGTGCCAGCAGTCGGGACTTTAACACCGGGGAGCTGTTTTTT | CASSRDFNTGELFF
many | 16 | TRBD1 | TRBJ2-7 | TRBV4-2 | TGTGCCAGCAGCCAAGGCGCCGGACAGGGAACCCACGAGCAGTACTTC | CASSQGAGQGTHEQYF
NA | 15 | TRBD1 | TRBJ2-3 | TRBV6-5 | TGTGCCAGCAGTTACCGGACAGGGGGCACAGATACGCAGTATTTT | CASSYRTGGTDTQYF
few | 12 | NA | TRBJ2-1 | TRBV7-9 | TGTGCCAGCAGCCCCCGTGGAGGTGAGCAGTTCTTC | CASSPRGGEQFF
NA | 15 | TRBD2 | TRBJ2-3 | TRBV25-1 | TGTGCCAGCAGTGAACCTAGCGGAAGCACAGATACGCAGTATTTT | CASSEPSGSTDTQYF
NA | 13 | TRBD2 | TRBJ2-5 | TRBV20-1 | TGCAGTGCGCGGATAGCGGGAGTAGAGACCCAGTACTTC | CSARIAGVETQYF
NA | 17 | TRBD1 | TRBJ1-6 | TRBV7-8 | TGTGCCAGCAGGCGGACAGGGGGCAGCTCCTATAATTCACCCCTCCACTTT | CASRRTGGSSYNSPLHF
NA | 14 | NA | TRBJ1-4 | TRBV7-9 | TGTGCCAGCAGCTTAGTAGGGATGGGTGAAAAACTGTTTTTT | CASSLVGMGEKLFF
few | 15 | TRBD1 | TRBJ1-2 | TRBV6-6 | TGTGCCAGCAGTCTCTCTCCGGGACAGGGGTATGGCTACACCTTC | CASSLSPGQGYGYTF
NA | 14 | TRBD1 | TRBJ2-5 | TRBV29-1 | TGCAGCGTTGTTCCGGGACAGATAAGAGAAGCCCAGTACTTC | CSVVPGQIREAQYF
NA | 15 | TRBD1 | TRBJ2-3 | TRBV12-3/TRBV12-4 | TGTGCCAGCAGTTTGGCAGGGGGCTTGACAGATACGCAGTATTTT | CASSLAGGLTDTQYF
NA | 12 | NA | TRBJ1-5 | TRBV14 | TGTGCCAGCAGCCAAGATAGGGAGCCCCAGCATTTT | CASSQDREPQHF
NA | 17 | NA | TRBJ2-3 | TRBV9 | TGTGCCAGCAGCGTCGAAGGTTCGGGCAGCCCCAGGGATACGCAGTATTTT | CASSVEGSGSPRDTQYF
few | 14 | TRBD1 | TRBJ1-5 | TRBV20-1 | TGCAGTGCTAGCCCGGGACAGGGTCTTCCGCCCCAGCATTTT | CSASPGQGLPPQHF